These 4 T cell receptor beta chains originate from one sample sequenced in a study of CD8+CD57+ T cells in acquired aplastic anemia. Profiling of TCR beta VDJ combinations and CDR3 sequences used genomic DNA as template. Each CDR3 protein is one row after TCRdb ran MiXCR on the reads. The data contain some 290,000 distinct CDR3 sequences, around three fifths of them singletons. The material sequenced was sorted CD4+, CD8+, or CD8+CD57+ T cells (not recorded which) from PBMCs. All receptors come from a human donor with severe aplastic anemia or a healthy control (not recorded which).

J is TRBJ2-2 and V is TRBV12-1; the table's D call, TRBD1, was not checked against the DNA. TRBV12-1 is an annotated pseudogene. The CDR3 covers 16 residues. Here the CDR3 DNA reads TGTGCCAGCAGCCCCTTAAAGGGGGTCAACACCGGGGAGCTGTTTTTT. Its translation is CASSPLKGVNTGELFF.

V is TRBV7-9 and J is TRBJ2-2; 8 bases match TRBD2. The CDR3 is made up of 13 amino acids. Germline CDR1 reads SEHNR; CDR2 reads FQNEAQ (reference sequence). The V gene end was trimmed by 4 bases and the J gene end by 7 bases; junction bases not matched to a gene: 2. The CDR3 here is CASSSGTSGELFF. CDR3 bases: TGTGCCAGCAGCTCAGGGACTAGCGGGGAGCTGTTTTTT.

This clonotype was seen only a few times. Since a much larger clone is just one base distant, this may be a read error. The V call is TRBV7-3, the J call TRBJ1-1; D gene unclear. This CDR3 contains 15 residues. Per the germline V gene, CDR1 is SGHTA and CDR2 is FQGTGA. The CDR3 DNA is TGTGCCAGCAGCTTATATTCTCTATTGAACACTAAAGCTTTCTTT. Translating it yields CASSLYSLLNTKAFF.

The genes are TRBV7-2 and TRBJ2-2; TRBD2 matches 12 bases. From germline, CDR1 is SGHTA and CDR2 FQGNSA. This CDR3 is built from 16 residues. Trimming removed 6 bases from V and 5 bases from J; junction bases left unmatched: 7. CDR3 loop: CASRRTSGTRTGELFF. For the CDR3, the DNA is TGTGCCAGCAGACGGACTAGCGGGACGCGGACCGGGGAGCTGTTTTTT.